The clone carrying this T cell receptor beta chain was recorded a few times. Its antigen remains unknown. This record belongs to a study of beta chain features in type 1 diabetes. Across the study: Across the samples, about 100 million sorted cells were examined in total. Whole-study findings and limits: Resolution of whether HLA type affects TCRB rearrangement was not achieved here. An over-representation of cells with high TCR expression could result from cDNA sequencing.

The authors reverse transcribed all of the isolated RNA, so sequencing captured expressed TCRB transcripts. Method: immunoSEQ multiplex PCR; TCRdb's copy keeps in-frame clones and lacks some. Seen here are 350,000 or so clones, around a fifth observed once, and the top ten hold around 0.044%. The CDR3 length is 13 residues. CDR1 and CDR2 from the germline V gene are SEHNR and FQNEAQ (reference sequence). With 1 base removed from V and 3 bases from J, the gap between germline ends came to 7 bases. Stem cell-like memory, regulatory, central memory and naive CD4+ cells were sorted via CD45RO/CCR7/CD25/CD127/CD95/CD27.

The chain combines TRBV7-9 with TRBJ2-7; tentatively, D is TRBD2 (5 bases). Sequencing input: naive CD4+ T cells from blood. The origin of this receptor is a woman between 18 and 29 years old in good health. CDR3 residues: CASSLGGGYEQYF. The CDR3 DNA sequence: TGTGCCAGCAGCTTAGGCGGAGGCTACGAGCAGTACTTC.